What follows are 15 T cell receptor beta chains derived from one specimen sequenced in a study of T cells in Graves' hyperthyroidism and ophthalmopathy. RNA transcripts yielded amplified TCR beta CDR3 regions. The study used the HTBI primer set for a first-round RT-PCR of the TCR CDR3. TCRdb fed the multiplex PCR reads into MiXCR, producing one record per CDR3 protein. The sample holds almost 50,000 distinct CDR3 sequences, 54% seen once. Sequenced sample: peripheral blood or thyroid tissue (not recorded which). These receptors all stem from a man between 18 and 29 years old with Graves' hyperthyroidism.

This CDR3 is CASSTPGRTYQSEEYF. In DNA form, the CDR3 reads TGTGCCAGCAGCACCCCCGGACGGACTTATCAGAGCGAGGAGTACTTC. The V gene is TRBV7-2, the J gene TRBJ2-5; TRBD2 is a possible D gene (5 bases). Germline-derived CDR1 and CDR2 are SGHTA and FQGNSA. The ends were cut back, 5 bases at V and 12 bases at J, with 28 bases in the middle. CDR3 length: 16 residues.

This clonotype was found many times. The chain is built from TRBV7-6 and TRBJ2-7; D is unclear. CDR1 SGHVS and CDR2 FNYEAQ come from the germline V gene. This CDR3 has 14 amino acids. Trimming took off 3 bases at V and 0 bases at J, with 9 bases between the two ends. The CDR3 region has the DNA TGTGCCAGCAGCTTCGGCTCCAGCTCCTACGAGCAGTACTTC. Its translation is CASSFGSSSYEQYF.

The table lists this clonotype with many counts. The rearrangement links TRBV2 to TRBJ1-5; 8 nucleotides match TRBD1. CDR1 and CDR2 from the germline V gene are SNHLY and FYNNEI. The CDR3 contains 16 residues. The trim removed 6 bases at V and 4 bases at J, leaving 11 bases unmatched. CDR3 sequence: CASRGTGPWGNQPQHF. CDR3 nucleotides: TGTGCCAGCAGGGGGACAGGACCTTGGGGTAATCAGCCCCAGCATTTT. Looking up the rest from reference TRBV2 and TRBJ1-5 gives the full variable domain: EPEVTQTPSHQVTQMGQEVILRCVPISNHLYFYWYRQILGQKVEFLVSFYNNEISEKSEIFDDQFSVERPDGSNFTLKIRSTKLEDSAMYFCASRGTGPWGNQPQHFGDGTRLSIL.

V is TRBV6-6 and J is TRBJ2-2; either TRBD1 or TRBD2 may fit D (5 bases each). The CDR3 runs to 16 residues. Germline V lookup: CDR1 MNHNY, CDR2 SVGAGI (reference sequence). With 5 bases removed from V and 3 bases from J, the gap between germline ends came to 16 bases. CDR3 DNA: TGTGCCAGCAGTGGAGTACAGGAGGCAGACACCGGGGAGCTGTTTTTT. Residues: CASSGVQEADTGELFF.

This clonotype was detected ten times or more. The chain has TRBV9 and TRBJ1-6; the match to TRBD1 covers 7 bases. V shed 1 base, J shed 4 bases, and the junction held 11 bases outside the gene matches. The CDR3 spans 18 residues. CDR1 and CDR2 (germline): SGDLS, YYNGEE. The CDR3 here is CASSVTWDSEIYNSPLHF. CDR3 nucleotides: TGTGCCAGCAGCGTAACTTGGGACAGCGAGATTTATAATTCACCCCTCCACTTT.

A remark on this clonotype: This likely comes from a read error, as the CDR3 has no conserved phenylalanine or tryptophan at its end. The V call is TRBV11-2, the J call TRBJ1-6; possibly TRBD1 for D (6 bases). This CDR3 is built from 15 residues. Germline V CDR1 and CDR2: SGHAT, FQNNGV. Trimming removed 6 bases at V and 10 bases at J, with 19 bases between. The CDR3 region is CASSESGRGRSPLHS. CDR3 bases: TGTGCCAGCAGTGAATCAGGCAGGGGAAGATCACCCCTCCACTCT.

The sample holds many counts of this clonotype. The chain joins TRBV20-1 to TRBJ1-2, with 7 bases fitting TRBD1. The CDR3 covers 15 residues. CDR1 and CDR2 from the germline V gene are DFQATT and SNEGSKA (reference sequence). J gave up 2 bases and V 0 bases, and 6 bases lay outside the gene matches. The CDR3 sequence: CSARDLQGENYGYTF. The CDR3 DNA sequence: TGCAGTGCTAGAGATCTCCAGGGGGAAAACTATGGCTACACCTTC.

This clonotype appeared many times. The V gene is TRBV7-6, the J gene TRBJ1-3; D gene ambiguous. In germline, CDR1 is SGHVS, CDR2 FNYEAQ. This CDR3 has 17 amino acids. V dropped 5 bases and J dropped 5 bases, with 22 bases sitting between them. Here the CDR3 reads CASSPYGPYLSRNTIYF. The CDR3 coding sequence is TGTGCCAGCAGCCCCTACGGCCCCTACCTATCCAGAAACACCATATATTTT.

The chain couples TRBV25-1 to TRBJ1-1, with 9 bases that match TRBD1. This CDR3 is built from 15 residues. Germline assignment: CDR1 MGHDK and CDR2 SYGVNS. V dropped 2 bases and J dropped 8; count of bases not matched to a gene: 9. CDR3 sequence (DNA): TGTGCCAGCAGTGAACCGGGACAGGGAACACTAGAAGCTTTCTTT. Translated, it gives CASSEPGQGTLEAFF.

In its sample, this clonotype was seen a few times. The chain is built from TRBV10-3 and TRBJ1-6; D is possibly TRBD1 (6 bases). The V gene lost 5 bases and the J gene lost 9 bases, with 17 bases spanning the gap. CDR3 length: 15 residues. Germline V gene lookup returns CDR1 ENHRY and CDR2 SYGVKD. The CDR3 sequence is CAISLPGHPPSPLHF. In DNA, the CDR3 is TGTGCCATCAGTCTCCCGGGACATCCTCCTTCACCCCTCCACTTT.

V and J are TRBV19 and TRBJ1-1; a weak D match, TRBD1 (6 bases). The CDR3 is 13 residues long. V gave up 8 bases and J gave up 1 base, with 11 bases separating them. CDR1 is LNHDA and CDR2 is SQIVND in the germline V gene (reference sequence). CDR3 sequence (DNA): TGTGCCAGTGGGACAAACTCGAACACTGAAGCTTTCTTT. This gives the protein CASGTNSNTEAFF.

The chain employs TRBV29-1 and TRBJ1-1; the D gene is possibly TRBD1 (6 bases). Germline values: CDR1 SQVTM, CDR2 ANQGSEA. V lost 4 bases to trimming and J lost 2 bases, with 8 bases between them. The CDR3 totals 12 residues. For the CDR3, the DNA is TGCAGCGTTGGGACAGTAAACACTGAAGCTTTCTTT. It encodes CSVGTVNTEAFF.

The rearrangement uses TRBV7-8 and TRBJ1-5; D is perhaps TRBD1 (5 bases). V lost 5 bases, J lost 5 bases, and 16 bases lay in between. Per germline, CDR1 SGHVS and CDR2 FQNEAQ. This CDR3 is 15 amino acids long. CDR3 amino acids: CASSLRTPGDQPQHF. Here the CDR3 DNA reads TGTGCCAGCAGCCTAAGAACACCGGGGGATCAGCCCCAGCATTTT.

J is TRBJ2-7 and V is TRBV20-1; 9 bases align to TRBD1. V was pared by 4 bases and J by 2 bases, with 6 bases of the junction left unmatched. Germline-derived CDR1 and CDR2 are DFQATT and SNEGSKA (reference sequence). The CDR3 spans 14 residues. The CDR3 protein is CSATPGQGPYEQYF. CDR3 nucleotide sequence: TGCAGTGCTACACCGGGACAGGGACCCTACGAGCAGTACTTC.

In this sample, this clonotype turned up many times. The V call is TRBV6-5, the J call TRBJ1-2, with D possibly matching TRBD1 (6 bases). There are 19 residues in the CDR3. V shed 0 bases and J shed 2 bases, with 22 bases lying between them. The V gene's germline CDR1 is MNHEY and CDR2 SVGAGI. This chain's CDR3 is CASSYSIFPRTVPNYGYTF. The CDR3 DNA reads TGTGCCAGCAGTTACTCGATATTTCCCCGGACAGTACCAAACTATGGCTACACCTTC.